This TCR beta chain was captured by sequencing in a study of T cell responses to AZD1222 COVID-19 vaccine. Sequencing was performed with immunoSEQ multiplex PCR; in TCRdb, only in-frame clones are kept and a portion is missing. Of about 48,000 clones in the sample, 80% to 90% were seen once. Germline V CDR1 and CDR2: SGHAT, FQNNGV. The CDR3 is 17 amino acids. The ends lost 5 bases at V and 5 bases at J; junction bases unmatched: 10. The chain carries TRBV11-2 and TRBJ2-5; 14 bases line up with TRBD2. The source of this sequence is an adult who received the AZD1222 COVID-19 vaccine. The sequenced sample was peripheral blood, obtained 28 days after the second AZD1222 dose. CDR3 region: CASSPGTSGREGETQYF. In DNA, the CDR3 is TGTGCCAGCAGCCCAGGGACTAGCGGGAGAGAAGGGGAGACCCAGTACTTC.